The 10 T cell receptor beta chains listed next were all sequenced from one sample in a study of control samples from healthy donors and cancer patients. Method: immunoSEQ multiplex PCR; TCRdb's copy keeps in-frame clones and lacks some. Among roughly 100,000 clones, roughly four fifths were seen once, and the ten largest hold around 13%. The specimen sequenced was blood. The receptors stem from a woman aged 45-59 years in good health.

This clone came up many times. The CDR3 is CASSRFGGELFF. The CDR3 bases are TGTGCCAGCAGCCGCTTCGGCGGGGAGCTGTTTTTT. The chain carries TRBV9 and TRBJ2-2; D is unresolved. The CDR3 has 12 amino acids. CDR1 is SGDLS, CDR2 YYNGEE, per germline. Trimming took off 4 bases at V and 7 bases at J, with 8 bases between the two ends.

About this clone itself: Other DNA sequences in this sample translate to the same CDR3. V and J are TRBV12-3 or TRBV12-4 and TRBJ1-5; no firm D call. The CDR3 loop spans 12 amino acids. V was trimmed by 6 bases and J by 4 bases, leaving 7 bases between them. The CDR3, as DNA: TGTGCCAGCAGCCCGTCTAATCAGCCCCAGCATTTT. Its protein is CASSPSNQPQHF.

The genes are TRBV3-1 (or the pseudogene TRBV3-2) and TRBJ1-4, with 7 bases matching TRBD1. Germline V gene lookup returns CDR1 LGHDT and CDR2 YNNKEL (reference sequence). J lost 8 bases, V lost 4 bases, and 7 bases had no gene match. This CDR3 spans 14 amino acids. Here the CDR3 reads CASSPNRGREKLFF. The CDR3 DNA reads TGTGCCAGCAGCCCAAACAGGGGTCGAGAAAAACTGTTTTTT.

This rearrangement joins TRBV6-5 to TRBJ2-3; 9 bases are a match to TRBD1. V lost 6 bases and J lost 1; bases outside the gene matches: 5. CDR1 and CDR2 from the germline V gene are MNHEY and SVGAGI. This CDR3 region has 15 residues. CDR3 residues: CASRVQGAGTDTQYF. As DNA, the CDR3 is TGTGCCAGCAGAGTACAGGGGGCCGGCACAGATACGCAGTATTTT.

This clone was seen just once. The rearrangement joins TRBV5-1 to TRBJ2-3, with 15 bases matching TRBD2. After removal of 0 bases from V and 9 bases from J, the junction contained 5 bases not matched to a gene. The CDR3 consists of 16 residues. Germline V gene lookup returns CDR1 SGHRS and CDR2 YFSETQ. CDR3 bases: TGCGCCAGCAGCTTGGAGGGACTAGCGGGGGGATACACGCAGTATTTT. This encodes CASSLEGLAGGYTQYF.

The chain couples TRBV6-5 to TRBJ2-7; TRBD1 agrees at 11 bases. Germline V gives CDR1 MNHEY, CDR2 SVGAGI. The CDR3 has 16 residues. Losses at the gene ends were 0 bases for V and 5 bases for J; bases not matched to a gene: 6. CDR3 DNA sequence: TGTGCCAGCAGTTACTCGCTGGACAGGGGGCGCCACGAGCAGTACTTC. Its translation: CASSYSLDRGRHEQYF.

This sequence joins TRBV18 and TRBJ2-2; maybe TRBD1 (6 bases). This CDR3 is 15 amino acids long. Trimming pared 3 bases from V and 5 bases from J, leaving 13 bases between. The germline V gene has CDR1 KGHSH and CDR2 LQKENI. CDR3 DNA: TGTGCCAGCTCACCCACACAGGGTAGAACCGGGGAGCTGTTTTTT. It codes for CASSPTQGRTGELFF.

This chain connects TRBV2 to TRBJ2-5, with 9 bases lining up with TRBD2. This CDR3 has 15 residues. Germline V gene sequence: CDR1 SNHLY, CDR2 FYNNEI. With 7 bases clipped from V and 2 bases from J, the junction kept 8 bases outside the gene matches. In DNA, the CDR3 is TGTGCCAGCACCAATCAGCGGGGGGTGCAAGAGACCCAGTACTTC. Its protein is CASTNQRGVQETQYF.

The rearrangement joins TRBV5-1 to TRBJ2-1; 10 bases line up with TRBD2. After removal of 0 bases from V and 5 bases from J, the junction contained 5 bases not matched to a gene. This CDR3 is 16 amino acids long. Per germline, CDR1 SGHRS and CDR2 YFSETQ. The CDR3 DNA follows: TGCGCCAGCAGCTTGGGTTCTAGCGGGAGAAACAATGAGCAGTTCTTC. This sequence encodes CASSLGSSGRNNEQFF.

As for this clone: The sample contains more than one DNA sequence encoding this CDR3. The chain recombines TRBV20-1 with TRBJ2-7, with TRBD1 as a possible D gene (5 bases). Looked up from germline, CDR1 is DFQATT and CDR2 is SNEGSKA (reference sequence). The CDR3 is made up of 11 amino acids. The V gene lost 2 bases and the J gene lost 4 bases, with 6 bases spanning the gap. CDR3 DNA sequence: TGCAGTGCTAGACAGGGTTACGAGCAGTACTTC. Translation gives CSARQGYEQYF.